Listed here are 26 T cell receptor beta chains from one sample, sequenced in a study of T cells in Graves' hyperthyroidism and ophthalmopathy. There were TCR beta CDR3 regions amplified from RNA transcripts. HTBI primers were the set used in a first-round RT-PCR of the TCR CDR3. One entry per CDR3 protein results from TCRdb running MiXCR on the multiplex PCR reads. The table records a few hundred thousand distinct CDR3 sequences, 46% of them present only once. Input material: peripheral blood or thyroid tissue (not recorded which). These TCRs come from a young woman with Graves' hyperthyroidism.

This clonotype was picked up many times. J is TRBJ1-3 and V is TRBV29-1; D unresolved. Germline values: CDR1 SQVTM, CDR2 ANQGSEA. The CDR3 runs to 14 residues. The V gene lost 7 bases and the J gene lost 2 bases, with 15 bases spanning the gap. The CDR3 DNA reads TGCAGCGCGGCGGGAAGTCGACCTGGAAACACCATATATTTT. The encoded protein is CSAAGSRPGNTIYF.

This clonotype was seen ten or more times. This chain joins TRBV28 and TRBJ2-7; D is ambiguous. The V and J ends lost 2 bases and 5 bases respectively, with 10 bases between them. The CDR3 extends over 13 amino acids. The V gene's germline CDR1 is MDHEN and CDR2 SYDVKM. CDR3 sequence: CASSLSPVDEQYF. The CDR3 DNA follows: TGTGCCAGCAGTTTAAGCCCGGTTGACGAGCAGTACTTC.

This clonotype was seen at least ten times. The chain combines TRBV7-2 with TRBJ2-7, with D possibly TRBD2 on 5 matching bases. V was trimmed by 1 base and J by 0 bases, leaving 7 bases between them. Germline V lookup: CDR1 SGHTA, CDR2 FQGNSA. The CDR3 has 14 residues. The CDR3 loop reads CASSLERSSYEQYF. In DNA, the CDR3 is TGTGCCAGCAGCTTAGAGCGGAGCTCCTACGAGCAGTACTTC.

This clonotype was detected only a few times. This sequence joins TRBV9 and TRBJ1-5, with a possible D match to TRBD1 (5 bases). CDR1 SGDLS and CDR2 YYNGEE come from the germline V gene. This CDR3 contains 14 residues. Between the trimmed V and J ends, which lost 5 bases and 0 bases, there was a span of 9 bases. DNA for the CDR3: TGTGCCAGCAGTGGAGGGACTAGCAATCAGCCCCAGCATTTT. This encodes CASSGGTSNQPQHF.

The chain uses TRBV14 and TRBJ2-5, with D tentatively TRBD2 (6 bases). Trimming removed 4 bases at V and 5 bases at J, with 8 bases between. From germline, CDR1 is SGHDN and CDR2 FVKESK. The length of the CDR3 is 12 residues. The CDR3, as DNA: TGTGCCAGCAGCCCGCTAGCGGAGACCCAGTACTTC. This translates into CASSPLAETQYF.

This clonotype was seen many times. This sequence joins TRBV20-1 and TRBJ1-6; TRBD1 agrees at 8 bases. J gave up 8 bases and V 5 bases, and 8 bases lay outside the gene matches. This CDR3 has 14 amino acids. The germline V gene encodes CDR1 DFQATT and CDR2 SNEGSKA (reference sequence). The chain's CDR3 is CSASRTGRDSPLHF. Written as DNA, the CDR3 is TGCAGTGCTTCCAGGACAGGGCGGGATTCACCCCTCCACTTT.

As to this clonotype: A much larger clone differs from this one at a single base, so this may be a read error. The rearrangement links TRBV11-3 to TRBJ1-3; TRBD1 agrees at 7 bases. Germline loops: CDR1 SGHNT, CDR2 YENEEA. Trimming at V came to 5 bases and at J to 8 bases, leaving 12 bases not matched to a gene. The CDR3 has 15 amino acids. The CDR3 sequence: CASSPQGTAGDTIYF. The DNA of the CDR3 is TGTGCCAGCAGCCCCCAGGGGACAGCCGGAGACACCATATATTTT.

V is TRBV4-1 and J is TRBJ2-1; D is unclear. V lost 0 bases and J lost 0, with 6 bases in between. The CDR3 totals 15 residues. The V gene's germline CDR1 is MGHRA and CDR2 YSYEKL. The CDR3 sequence: CASSQDLGSYNEQFF. The CDR3 region has the DNA TGCGCCAGCAGCCAAGATCTAGGCTCCTACAATGAGCAGTTCTTC.

The genes are TRBV20-1 and TRBJ2-5; D unclear. The CDR3 spans 13 residues. V was clipped by 7 bases and J by 3 bases, with 15 bases between them. Germline CDR1 reads DFQATT; CDR2 reads SNEGSKA (reference sequence). CDR3 nucleotide sequence: TGCAGTGTTGGAGATAGTCCGGAAGAGACCCAGTACTTC. Amino acid sequence: CSVGDSPEETQYF.

The chain links TRBV2 to TRBJ2-5, with 13 bases matching TRBD2. Trimming cost V 8 bases and J 1 base; bases outside gene matches: 1. Germline V gene lookup returns CDR1 SNHLY and CDR2 FYNNEI. This CDR3 is 14 amino acids long. CDR3 coding DNA: TGTGCCAGCGGGACTAGCGGGGCCCAAGAGACCCAGTACTTC. Amino acid sequence: CASGTSGAQETQYF.

With respect to this clonotype: The junction departs from the called germline gene at one end, perhaps through a read error. The V and J genes are TRBV15 and TRBJ1-4; 7 nucleotides agree with TRBD1. The CDR3 length is 15 residues. From germline, CDR1 is LNHNV and CDR2 YYDKDF (reference sequence). The CDR3 sequence is CASSRPGTANEKLFF. For the CDR3, the DNA is TGTGCCTCCAGCAGACCCGGGACAGCTAATGAAAAACTGTTTTTT. The whole variable domain, filled in from reference TRBV15 and TRBJ1-4, reads DAMVIQNPRYQVTQFGKPVTLSCSQTLNHNVMYWYQQKSSQAPKLLFHYYDKDFNNEADTPDNFQSRRPNTSFCFLDIRSPGLGDTAMYLCASSRPGTANEKLFFGSGTQLSVL.

This clonotype was picked up many times. CDR3 region: CASSLDRGKQPQHF. CDR3 nucleotides: TGTGCCAGCAGCCTGGACAGGGGTAAGCAGCCCCAGCATTTT. V and J are TRBV28 and TRBJ1-5, with 9 bases aligning to TRBD1. With 6 bases clipped from V and 7 bases from J, the junction kept 7 bases outside the gene matches. This CDR3 has 14 residues. From germline, CDR1 is MDHEN and CDR2 SYDVKM.

J is TRBJ2-7 and V is TRBV5-1; 7 bases line up with TRBD1. CDR3 size: 16 residues. The germline gives CDR1 SGHRS, CDR2 YFSETQ. The V segment lost 1 base and the J segment 0 bases; nucleotides outside the gene matches: 7. The CDR3 protein is CASSLSAGGISYEQYF. The CDR3 nucleotides read TGCGCCAGCAGCTTGTCCGCAGGGGGTATCTCCTACGAGCAGTACTTC.

Points on this clonotype: This sequence may be a read error, since a much larger clone differs from it by one base. The gene calls are TRBV2 and TRBJ2-6; a possible D gene is TRBD1 (5 bases). The V gene's germline CDR1 is SNHLY and CDR2 FYNNEI. The CDR3 is 13 residues long. CDR3 in amino acids: CASSAPGASVLTF. The CDR3 DNA reads as TGTGCCAGCAGTGCCCCTGGGGCCAGCGTCCTGACTTTC.

This clonotype was observed a handful of times. V gene TRBV12-3 or TRBV12-4 combines with J gene TRBJ1-2, with D perhaps TRBD1 (5 bases). The V end lost 5 bases, the J end lost 5 bases, and 18 bases lay between the germline ends. The CDR3 is 15 residues long. In DNA, the CDR3 is TGTGCCAGCAGTGAAGATGTAGGGGCGCATTATGGCTACACCTTC. Translation gives CASSEDVGAHYGYTF.

Many counts were recorded for this clonotype. V usage is TRBV6-1 and J usage is TRBJ1-5, with D possibly being TRBD1 (6 bases). This CDR3 has 13 amino acids. Trimming pared 4 bases from V and 7 bases from J, leaving 11 bases between. Per the germline V gene, CDR1 is MNHNS and CDR2 is SASEGT. The CDR3 coding sequence is TGTGCCAGCAGTGGGACAGATAAACAGCCCCAGCATTTT. The encoded protein is CASSGTDKQPQHF.

CDR3 amino acids: CATSDHGRVSDTQYF. CDR3 nucleotides: TGTGCCACCAGTGACCATGGCCGGGTCTCAGATACGCAGTATTTT. The chain links TRBV24-1 to TRBJ2-3; D not resolved. With 4 bases removed from V and 4 bases from J, the gap between germline ends came to 14 bases. This CDR3 region has 15 residues. CDR1 is KGHDR and CDR2 is SFDVKD in the germline V gene.

At least ten counts were recorded for this clonotype. This chain joins TRBV7-2 and TRBJ2-7, with 14 bases fitting TRBD2. Germline V CDR1 and CDR2: SGHTA, FQGNSA. The CDR3 is 14 residues long. Trimming removed 5 bases from V and 6 bases from J; junction bases left unmatched: 3. The CDR3 sequence is CASSLGLAGGEQYF. For the CDR3, the DNA is TGTGCCAGCAGCCTCGGACTAGCGGGAGGCGAGCAGTACTTC.

In its sample, this clonotype was seen many times. The chain couples TRBV19 to TRBJ1-4; 7 nucleotides agree with TRBD1. Germline trimming cut 4 bases from V and 4 bases from J; bases unmatched to any gene: 12. This CDR3 is 17 amino acids long. CDR1 is LNHDA and CDR2 is SQIVND in the germline V gene (reference sequence). The CDR3 region is CASSTFRTGADNEKLFF. CDR3 nucleotides: TGTGCCAGTAGTACCTTCAGGACAGGCGCTGATAATGAAAAACTGTTTTTT.

With regard to this clonotype: One end of the junction fails to match germline, which may point to a read error. V and J are TRBV7-6 and TRBJ2-2; unclear D gene. This CDR3 region has 14 residues. Per germline, CDR1 SGHVS and CDR2 FNYEAQ. In DNA, the CDR3 is TGCGCCAGCAAATGGTCGGAAGGCACCGGGGAGCTGTTTTTT. Its protein is CASKWSEGTGELFF.

In its sample, this clonotype was seen many times. The rearrangement uses TRBV29-1 and TRBJ1-2, with TRBD1 identical over 7 bases. Trimming removed 0 bases from V and 4 bases from J; junction bases left unmatched: 5. The CDR3 extends over 14 amino acids. Germline V gene data show CDR1 as SQVTM and CDR2 as ANQGSEA. Written as DNA, the CDR3 is TGCAGCGTTGAAGATCCAGGGGGGACCTATGGCTACACCTTC. It specifies CSVEDPGGTYGYTF.

On this clonotype itself: A read error is likely, as this CDR3 ends without the conserved phenylalanine or tryptophan. The limits of the CDR3 on the DNA are not certain, so only TCRdb's listed CDR3 is given. The V and J genes are TRBV7-2 and TRBJ1-6. The CDR3 numbers 8 amino acids, ends counted. The germline gives CDR1 SGHTA, CDR2 FQGNSA. The chain's CDR3 is CASSLFGV.

This clonotype was found many times. This chain links TRBV2 with TRBJ1-3; the D is unclear. Trimming removed 2 bases from V and 2 bases from J, with 13 bases in between. CDR3 size: 16 residues. Germline loops: CDR1 SNHLY, CDR2 FYNNEI. The CDR3 loop is CASSEWSNTPGNTIYF. The CDR3 coding sequence is TGTGCCAGCAGTGAATGGTCCAACACGCCTGGAAACACCATATATTTT. Full variable domain (remainder filled in from reference TRBV2 and TRBJ1-3): EPEVTQTPSHQVTQMGQEVILRCVPISNHLYFYWYRQILGQKVEFLVSFYNNEISEKSEIFDDQFSVERPDGSNFTLKIRSTKLEDSAMYFCASSEWSNTPGNTIYFGEGSWLTVV.

This clonotype was counted ten times or more. V gene TRBV7-7 combines with J gene TRBJ2-2; D gene ambiguous. V shed 3 bases and J shed 1 base, with 9 bases lying between them. CDR1 SSHAT and CDR2 FNYEAQ come from the germline V gene (reference sequence). The CDR3 is 15 amino acids. The CDR3 protein is CASSLGRQNTGELFF. In nucleotides, the CDR3 is TGTGCCAGCAGCTTGGGCAGGCAGAACACCGGGGAGCTGTTTTTT. The variable domain in full, completed from reference TRBV7-7 and TRBJ2-2, reads GAGVSQSPRYKVTKRGQDVTLRCDPISSHATLYWYQQALGQGPEFLTYFNYEAQPDKSGLPSDRFSAERPEGSISTLTIQRTEQRDSAMYRCASSLGRQNTGELFFGEGSRLTVL.

This clonotype was detected many times. V usage is TRBV5-8 and J usage is TRBJ1-6; D unresolved. V lost 0 bases to trimming and J lost 7 bases, with 5 bases between them. CDR1 is SGHTS and CDR2 is YDEGEE in the germline V gene. The CDR3 sequence is 13 residues long. CDR3 amino acids: CASSLDKNSPLHF. CDR3 in DNA: TGTGCCAGCAGCTTGGATAAGAATTCACCCCTCCACTTT.

Concerning this clonotype: A read error may account for a junction end that differs from germline. V usage is TRBV27 and J usage is TRBJ2-7; 8 nucleotides agree with TRBD1. The germline CDR1 and CDR2 sequences are MNHEY and SMNVEV (reference sequence). This CDR3 region has 14 residues. In nucleotides, the CDR3 is TGTGCCAGCGCAGGGGGCGAAGGCTCCTACGAGCAGCACTTC. Translating it yields CASAGGEGSYEQHF.